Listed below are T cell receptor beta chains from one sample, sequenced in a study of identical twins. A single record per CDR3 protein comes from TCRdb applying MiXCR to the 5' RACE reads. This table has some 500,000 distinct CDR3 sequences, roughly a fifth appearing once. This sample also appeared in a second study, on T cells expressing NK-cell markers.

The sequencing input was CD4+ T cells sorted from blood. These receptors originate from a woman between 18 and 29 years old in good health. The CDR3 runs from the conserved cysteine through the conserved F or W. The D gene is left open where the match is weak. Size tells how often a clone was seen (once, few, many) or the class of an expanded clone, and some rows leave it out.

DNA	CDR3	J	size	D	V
TGTGCCAGCAGCTCGGGTCCGAGGGATGAGCAGTTCTTC	CASSSGPRDEQFF	TRBJ2-1	.	.	TRBV11-2
TGTGCTAGTGGTTTGGGCAGGAACATTCAGTACTTC	CASGLGRNIQYF	TRBJ2-4	.	.	TRBV12-5
TGCGCCAGCAGCTTGGATTGGACCCAAGTCTCTGACGAGCAGTACTTC	CASSLDWTQVSDEQYF	TRBJ2-7	.	.	TRBV5-1
TGCGCCAGCAGCCAAGCCCAAAGCGGGGAACTCTACAATGAGCAGTTCTTC	CASSQAQSGELYNEQFF	TRBJ2-1	few	TRBD2	TRBV4-3
TGCGCCAGCAGCTTGGAACAAGGGATCTACGAGCAGTACTTC	CASSLEQGIYEQYF	TRBJ2-7	.	.	TRBV5-1
TGTGCCAGCAGTGTAGCGGGGGGAAACAATGAGCAGTTCTTC	CASSVAGGNNEQFF	TRBJ2-1	few	TRBD2	TRBV25-1
TGCAGTGCTAGAGATATCAGGGGATCGCCTGAAGCTTTCTTT	CSARDIRGSPEAFF	TRBJ1-1	.	.	TRBV20-1
TGCGCCAGCAGCTCCTCCCCGGGGGAGACCCAGTACTTC	CASSSSPGETQYF	TRBJ2-5	.	.	TRBV4-3
TGTGCCAGCAGTGAACACCGGGAGCTGTTTTTT	CASSEHRELFF	TRBJ2-2	few	.	TRBV2
TGTGCCAGCAGCGTAGGGCCCCGATCGGATGAGCAGTTCTTC	CASSVGPRSDEQFF	TRBJ2-1	few	.	TRBV9
TGTGCCAGCAGTTACGGGTGGGAGCAGTTCTTC	CASSYGWEQFF	TRBJ2-1	few	.	TRBV6-5
TGTGCCATCAGCCCGGGGGCAGGGTCCTTCGACGAGCAGTACTTC	CAISPGAGSFDEQYF	TRBJ2-7	many	.	TRBV10-3
TGCAGTGCCCCCAAGAGACTAGCGGGATTGACAGATACGCAGTATTTT	CSAPKRLAGLTDTQYF	TRBJ2-3	.	TRBD2	TRBV20-1
TGTGCCAGCAGCACCAGGACTAGCGGGGTTAACAATGAGCAGTTCTTC	CASSTRTSGVNNEQFF	TRBJ2-1	.	TRBD2	TRBV7-8
TGCGCCAGCAGCCAAAGAGGGGGGGCTCGAGGAGATACGCAGTATTTT	CASSQRGGARGDTQYF	TRBJ2-3	many	.	TRBV4-3
TGTGCCAGCAGCTTATTCACCTACGAGCAGTACTTC	CASSLFTYEQYF	TRBJ2-7	few	.	TRBV7-9
TGCAGTGCTCCAGGGGGCGGGATTGATTCACCCCTCCACTTT	CSAPGGGIDSPLHF	TRBJ1-6	.	TRBD1	TRBV20-1
TGTGCCATCAGTGGGGCCGGTTCAGCTTTCTTT	CAISGAGSAFF	TRBJ1-1	few	.	TRBV10-3
TGTGCCACCAGCCTAATCAGGGGGAGAGGCACTGAAGCTTTCTTT	CATSLIRGRGTEAFF	TRBJ1-1	.	TRBD1	TRBV15
TGCAGTGCTAGAGTGTCGGGCGATGAGCAGTTCTTC	CSARVSGDEQFF	TRBJ2-1	.	.	TRBV20-1
TGTGCCAGCTCACCACCAGCTGGCTCTGGGGCCAACGTCCTGACTTTC	CASSPPAGSGANVLTF	TRBJ2-6	.	.	TRBV18
TGTGCCAGCAGTTGGGCAAGGGGTTCCGGGGCTTTCTTT	CASSWARGSGAFF	TRBJ1-1	once	.	TRBV2
TGTGCCAGTAGCTCGGGGGCCAGATCAAGTTACACTGAAGCTTTCTTT	CASSSGARSSYTEAFF	TRBJ1-1	.	.	TRBV19
TGTGCCAGCAGCTTAGGAGGGACTAGGGACAATGAGCAGTTCTTC	CASSLGGTRDNEQFF	TRBJ2-1	few	TRBD2	TRBV7-2
TGTGCCACAACTCCGGGACAGACCGTCTACAATGAGCAGTTCTTC	CATTPGQTVYNEQFF	TRBJ2-1	.	TRBD1	TRBV6-1
TGTGCCAGTAGTCAACCTCCGGGACTAGCGGGAGGTATGGGAGATACGCAGTATTTT	CASSQPPGLAGGMGDTQYF	TRBJ2-3	.	TRBD2	TRBV19
TGCAGCCTAGCGGGGGGGGCAGAGACCCAGTACTTC	CSLAGGAETQYF	TRBJ2-5	.	TRBD2	TRBV29-1
TGTGCCAGCAGTTTGGGACAGGGCGTGACCCAGTACTTC	CASSLGQGVTQYF	TRBJ2-5	.	TRBD1	TRBV12-3/TRBV12-4
TGCAGTGCTAGACTTCCAGGGGCGGCGGACATTCAGTACTTC	CSARLPGAADIQYF	TRBJ2-4	.	.	TRBV20-1
TGTGCCAGCAGTCCTTGGGACGGCACCTACGAGCAGTACTTC	CASSPWDGTYEQYF	TRBJ2-7	.	.	TRBV27
TGTGCCAGCAGAATACAGGAGAACACCGGGGAGCTGTTTTTT	CASRIQENTGELFF	TRBJ2-2	.	.	TRBV2
TGTGCCATCAGTGGGGGGGACTACCACTACGAGCAGTACTTC	CAISGGDYHYEQYF	TRBJ2-7	few	TRBD2	TRBV10-3
TGTGCCATCAGTGGACAGGGAGGAAGCAATCAGCCCCAGCATTTT	CAISGQGGSNQPQHF	TRBJ1-5	.	TRBD1	TRBV10-3
TGTGCCAGCAGCGTAGCTGGCGGGAGGGGTCCGAGCTCCTACAATGAGCAGTTCTTC	CASSVAGGRGPSSYNEQFF	TRBJ2-1	.	TRBD2	TRBV9
TGTGCCACCTTTAGCGGTTCTAGCACAGATACGCAGTATTTT	CATFSGSSTDTQYF	TRBJ2-3	.	.	TRBV10-3
TGCGCCAGCAGCCCCGGGGACAGGGAGGCAGATACGCAGTATTTT	CASSPGDREADTQYF	TRBJ2-3	.	TRBD1	TRBV5-1